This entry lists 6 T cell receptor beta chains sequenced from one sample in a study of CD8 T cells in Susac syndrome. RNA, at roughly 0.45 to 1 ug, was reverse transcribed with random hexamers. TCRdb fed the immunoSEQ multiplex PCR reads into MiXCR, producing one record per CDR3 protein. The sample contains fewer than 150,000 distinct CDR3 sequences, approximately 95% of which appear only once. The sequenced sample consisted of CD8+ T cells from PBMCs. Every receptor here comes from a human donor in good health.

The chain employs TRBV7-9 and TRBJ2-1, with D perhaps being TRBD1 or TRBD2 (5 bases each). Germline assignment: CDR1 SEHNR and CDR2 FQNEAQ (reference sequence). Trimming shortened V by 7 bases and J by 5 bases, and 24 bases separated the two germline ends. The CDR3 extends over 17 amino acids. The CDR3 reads CASIQTGTQPRNNEQFF. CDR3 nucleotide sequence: TGTGCCAGCATTCAAACCGGGACCCAACCTAGGAACAATGAGCAGTTCTTC.

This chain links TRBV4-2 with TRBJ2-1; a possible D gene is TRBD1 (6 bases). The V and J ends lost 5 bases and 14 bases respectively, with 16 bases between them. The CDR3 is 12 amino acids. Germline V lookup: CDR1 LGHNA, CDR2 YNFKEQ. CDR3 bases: TGTGCCAGCAGCTTCATACAGGGCGATAAGTTCTTC. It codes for CASSFIQGDKFF.

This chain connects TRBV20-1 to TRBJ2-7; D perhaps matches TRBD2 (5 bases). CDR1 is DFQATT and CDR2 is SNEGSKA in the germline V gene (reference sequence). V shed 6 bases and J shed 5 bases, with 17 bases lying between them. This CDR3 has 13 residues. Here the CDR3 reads CSALGSYRNEQYF. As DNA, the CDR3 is TGCAGTGCCCTAGGGAGCTATAGAAACGAGCAGTACTTC.

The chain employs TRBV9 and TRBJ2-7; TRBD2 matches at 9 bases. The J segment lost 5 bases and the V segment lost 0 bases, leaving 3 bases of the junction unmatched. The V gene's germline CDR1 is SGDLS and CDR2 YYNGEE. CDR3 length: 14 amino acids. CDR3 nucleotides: TGTGCCAGCAGCGTAGGGCGGGAGGGCCACGAGCAGTACTTC. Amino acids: CASSVGREGHEQYF.

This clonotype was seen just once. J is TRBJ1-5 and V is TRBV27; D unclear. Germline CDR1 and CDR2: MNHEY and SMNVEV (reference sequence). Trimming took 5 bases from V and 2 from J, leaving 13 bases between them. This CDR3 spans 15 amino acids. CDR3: CASSPGPWGNQPQHF. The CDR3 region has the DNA TGTGCCAGCAGTCCCGGGCCTTGGGGCAATCAGCCCCAGCATTTT.

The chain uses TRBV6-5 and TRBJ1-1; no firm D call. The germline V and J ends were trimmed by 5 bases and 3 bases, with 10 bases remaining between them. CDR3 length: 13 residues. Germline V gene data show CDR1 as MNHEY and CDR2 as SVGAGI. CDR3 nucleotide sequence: TGTGCCAGCAGTGGAAGTTCGTACACTGAAGCTTTCTTT. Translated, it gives CASSGSSYTEAFF.